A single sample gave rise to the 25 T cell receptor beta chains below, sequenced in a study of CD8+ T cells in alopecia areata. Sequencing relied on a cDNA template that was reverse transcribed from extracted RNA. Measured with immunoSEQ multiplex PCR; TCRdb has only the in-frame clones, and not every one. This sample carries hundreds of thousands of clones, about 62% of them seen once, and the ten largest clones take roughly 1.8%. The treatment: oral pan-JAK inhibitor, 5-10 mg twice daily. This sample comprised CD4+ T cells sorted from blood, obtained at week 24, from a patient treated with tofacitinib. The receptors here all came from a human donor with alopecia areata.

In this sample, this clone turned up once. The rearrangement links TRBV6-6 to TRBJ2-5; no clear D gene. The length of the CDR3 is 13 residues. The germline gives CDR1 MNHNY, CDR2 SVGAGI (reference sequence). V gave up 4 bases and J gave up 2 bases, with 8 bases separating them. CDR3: CASSFERQETQYF. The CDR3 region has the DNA TGTGCCAGCAGTTTTGAGAGGCAAGAGACCCAGTACTTC.

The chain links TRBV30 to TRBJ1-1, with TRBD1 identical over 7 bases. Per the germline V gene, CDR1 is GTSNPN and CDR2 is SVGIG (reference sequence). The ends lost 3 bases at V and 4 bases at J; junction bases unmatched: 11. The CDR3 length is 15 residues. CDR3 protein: CAWSYLDREGTEAFF. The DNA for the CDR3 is TGTGCCTGGAGCTACTTAGACAGGGAGGGCACTGAAGCTTTCTTT.

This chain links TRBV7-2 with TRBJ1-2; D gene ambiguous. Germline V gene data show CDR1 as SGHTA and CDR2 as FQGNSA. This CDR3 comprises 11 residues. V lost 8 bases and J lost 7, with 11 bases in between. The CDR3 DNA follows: TGTGCCAGCTATCTCATAGGTGGCTACACCTTC. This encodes CASYLIGGYTF.

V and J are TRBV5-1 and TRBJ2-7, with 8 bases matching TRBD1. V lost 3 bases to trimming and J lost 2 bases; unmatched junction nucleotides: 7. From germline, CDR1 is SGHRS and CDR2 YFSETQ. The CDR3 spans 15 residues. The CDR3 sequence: CASSSAGTGAYEQYF. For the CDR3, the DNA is TGCGCCAGCAGCTCAGCCGGGACAGGCGCCTACGAGCAGTACTTC.

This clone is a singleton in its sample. The CDR3 nucleotides are TGCAGTGCTGGAGGAACAGATACGCAGTATTTT. This codes for CSAGGTDTQYF. The V and J genes are TRBV20-1 and TRBJ2-3, with a tentative D call TRBD2 (5 bases). The CDR3 runs 11 residues. In germline, CDR1 is DFQATT, CDR2 SNEGSKA (reference sequence). V shed 5 bases and J shed 3 bases, with 6 bases lying between them.

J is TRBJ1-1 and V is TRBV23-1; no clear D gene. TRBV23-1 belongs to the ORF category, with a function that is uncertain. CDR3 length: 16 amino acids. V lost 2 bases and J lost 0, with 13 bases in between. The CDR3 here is CASSQPGLGLNTEAFF. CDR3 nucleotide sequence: TGCGCCAGCAGTCAACCCGGATTAGGGCTGAACACTGAAGCTTTCTTT.

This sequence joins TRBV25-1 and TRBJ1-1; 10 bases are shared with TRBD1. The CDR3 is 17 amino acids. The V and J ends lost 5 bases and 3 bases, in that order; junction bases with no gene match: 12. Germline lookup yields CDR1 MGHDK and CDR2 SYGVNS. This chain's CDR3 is CASSRAGTGAIYTEAFF. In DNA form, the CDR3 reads TGTGCCAGCAGTCGGGCGGGGACAGGGGCCATCTACACTGAAGCTTTCTTT.

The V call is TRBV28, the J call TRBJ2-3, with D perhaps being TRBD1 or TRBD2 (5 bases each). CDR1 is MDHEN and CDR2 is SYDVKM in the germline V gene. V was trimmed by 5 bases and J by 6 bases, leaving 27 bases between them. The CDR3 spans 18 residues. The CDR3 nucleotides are TGTGCCAGCAGTCCCAATAACCCGAGGAAGGGACGCAGGGATACGCAGTATTTT. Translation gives CASSPNNPRKGRRDTQYF.

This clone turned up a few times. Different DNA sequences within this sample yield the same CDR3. The CDR3 is CSADRGGNEQFF. The CDR3 DNA follows: TGCAGCGCTGACCGGGGGGGCAATGAGCAGTTCTTC. This chain uses TRBV29-1 with TRBJ2-1; 8 bases match TRBD2. CDR3 size: 12 residues. From germline, CDR1 is SQVTM and CDR2 ANQGSEA. The J segment lost 6 bases and the V segment lost 7 bases, leaving 5 bases of the junction unmatched.

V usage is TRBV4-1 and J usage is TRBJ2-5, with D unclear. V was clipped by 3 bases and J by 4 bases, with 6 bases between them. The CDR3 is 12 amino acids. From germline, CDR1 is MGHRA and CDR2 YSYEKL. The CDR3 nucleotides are TGCGCCAGCAGCCACTCGGCAGAGACCCAGTACTTC. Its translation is CASSHSAETQYF.

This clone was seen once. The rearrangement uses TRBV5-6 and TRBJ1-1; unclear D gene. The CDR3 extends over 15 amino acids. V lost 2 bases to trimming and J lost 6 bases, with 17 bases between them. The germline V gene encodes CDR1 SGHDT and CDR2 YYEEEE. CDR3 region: CASSFIAGAGAEAFF. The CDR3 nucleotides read TGTGCCAGCAGCTTCATCGCGGGAGCCGGTGCTGAAGCTTTCTTT. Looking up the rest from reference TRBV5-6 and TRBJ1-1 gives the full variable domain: DAGVTQSPTHLIKTRGQQVTLRCSPKSGHDTVSWYQQALGQGPQFIFQYYEEEERQRGNFPDRFSGHQFPNYSSELNVNALLLGDSALYLCASSFIAGAGAEAFFGQGTRLTVV.

CDR3 protein: CASSLTGNEQYF. The CDR3 region has the DNA TGTGCCAGCAGCCTGACAGGGAACGAGCAGTACTTC. V is TRBV7-9 and J is TRBJ2-7, with TRBD1 matching 7 bases. The CDR3 is 12 amino acids. The germline gives CDR1 SEHNR, CDR2 FQNEAQ (reference sequence). V shed 5 bases, J shed 5 bases, and the junction held 3 bases outside the gene matches.

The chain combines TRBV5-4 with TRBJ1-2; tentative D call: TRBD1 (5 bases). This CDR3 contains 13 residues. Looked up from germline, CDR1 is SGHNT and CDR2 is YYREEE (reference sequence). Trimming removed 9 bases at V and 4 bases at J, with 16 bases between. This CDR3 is CATRRDGVYGYTF. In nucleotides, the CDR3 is TGTGCCACCCGCCGGGACGGAGTCTATGGCTACACCTTC.

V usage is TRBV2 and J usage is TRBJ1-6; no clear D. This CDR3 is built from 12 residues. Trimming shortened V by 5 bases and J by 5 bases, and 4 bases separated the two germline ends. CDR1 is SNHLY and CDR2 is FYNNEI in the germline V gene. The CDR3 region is CASSSNNSPLHF. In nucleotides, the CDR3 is TGTGCCAGCAGTTCTAATAATTCACCCCTCCACTTT.

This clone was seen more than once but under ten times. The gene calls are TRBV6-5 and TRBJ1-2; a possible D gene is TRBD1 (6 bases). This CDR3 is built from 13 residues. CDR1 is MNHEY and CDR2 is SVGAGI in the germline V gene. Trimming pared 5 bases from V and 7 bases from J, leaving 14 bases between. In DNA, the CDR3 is TGTGCCAGCAGTCGCGACAGGCTCGGTGGCTACACCTTC. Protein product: CASSRDRLGGYTF.

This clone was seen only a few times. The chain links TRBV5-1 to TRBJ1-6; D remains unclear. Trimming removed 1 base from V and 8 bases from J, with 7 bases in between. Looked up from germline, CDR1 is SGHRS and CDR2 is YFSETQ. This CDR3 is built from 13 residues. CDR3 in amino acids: CASSLPGDSPLHF. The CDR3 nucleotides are TGCGCCAGCAGCTTGCCGGGCGATTCACCCCTCCACTTT.

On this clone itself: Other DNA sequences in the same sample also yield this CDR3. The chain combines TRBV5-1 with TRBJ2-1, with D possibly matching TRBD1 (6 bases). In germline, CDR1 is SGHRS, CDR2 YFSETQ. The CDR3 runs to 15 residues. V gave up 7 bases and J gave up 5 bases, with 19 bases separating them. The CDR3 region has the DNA TGCGCCAGCTCCCCCGGGCAGGGGTCCCACAATGAGCAGTTCTTC. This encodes CASSPGQGSHNEQFF.

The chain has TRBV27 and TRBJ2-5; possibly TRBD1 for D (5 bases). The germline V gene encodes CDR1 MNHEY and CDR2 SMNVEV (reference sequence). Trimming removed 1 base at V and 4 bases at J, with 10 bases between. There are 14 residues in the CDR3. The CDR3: CASSLLGQAETQYF. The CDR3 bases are TGTGCCAGCAGTTTATTGGGGCAGGCAGAGACCCAGTACTTC.

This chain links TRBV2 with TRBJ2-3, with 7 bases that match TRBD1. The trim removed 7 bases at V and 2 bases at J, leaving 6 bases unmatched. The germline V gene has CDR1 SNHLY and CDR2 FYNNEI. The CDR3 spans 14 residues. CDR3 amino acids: CASNEGAITDTQYF. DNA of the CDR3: TGTGCCAGCAACGAGGGGGCTATCACAGATACGCAGTATTTT.

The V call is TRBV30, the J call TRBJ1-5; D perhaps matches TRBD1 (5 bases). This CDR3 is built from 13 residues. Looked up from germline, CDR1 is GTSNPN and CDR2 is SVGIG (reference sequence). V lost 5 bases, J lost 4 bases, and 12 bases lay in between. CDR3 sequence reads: CAWGRQLNQPQHF. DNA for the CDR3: TGTGCCTGGGGCAGACAGTTGAATCAGCCCCAGCATTTT.

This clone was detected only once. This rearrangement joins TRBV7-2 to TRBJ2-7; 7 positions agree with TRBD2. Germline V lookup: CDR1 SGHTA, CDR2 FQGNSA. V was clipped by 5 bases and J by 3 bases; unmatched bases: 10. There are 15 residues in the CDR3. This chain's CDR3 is CASSPAGEKGYEQYF. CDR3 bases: TGTGCCAGCAGCCCGGCGGGGGAAAAGGGCTACGAGCAGTACTTC.

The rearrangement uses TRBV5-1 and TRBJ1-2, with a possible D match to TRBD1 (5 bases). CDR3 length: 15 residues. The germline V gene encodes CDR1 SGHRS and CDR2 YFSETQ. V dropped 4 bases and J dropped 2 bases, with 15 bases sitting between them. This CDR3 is CASSRREAMNYGYTF. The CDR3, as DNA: TGCGCCAGCAGCCGCAGGGAGGCGATGAACTATGGCTACACCTTC.

CDR3 protein: CASSLFGQGDSPLHF. The CDR3 nucleotides are TGCGCCAGCAGCTTGTTCGGGCAGGGCGATTCACCCCTCCACTTT. The rearrangement links TRBV5-1 to TRBJ1-6; tentative D call: TRBD1 (5 bases). V gave up 1 base and J gave up 8 bases, with 13 bases separating them. CDR1 is SGHRS and CDR2 is YFSETQ in the germline V gene. The CDR3 has 15 amino acids.

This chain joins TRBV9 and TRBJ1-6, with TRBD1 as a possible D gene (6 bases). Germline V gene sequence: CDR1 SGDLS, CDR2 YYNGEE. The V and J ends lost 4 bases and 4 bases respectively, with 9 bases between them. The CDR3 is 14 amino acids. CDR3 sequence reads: CASSSGQYNSPLHF. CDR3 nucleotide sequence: TGTGCCAGCAGCTCCGGACAGTATAATTCACCCCTCCACTTT.

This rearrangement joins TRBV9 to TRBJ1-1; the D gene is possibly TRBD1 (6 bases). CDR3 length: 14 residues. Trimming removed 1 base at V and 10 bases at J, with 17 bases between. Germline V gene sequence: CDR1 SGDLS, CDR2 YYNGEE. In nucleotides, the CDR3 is TGTGCCAGCAGCGTACAACCATGGACAGATGGAGCTTTCTTT. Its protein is CASSVQPWTDGAFF.